The 14 T cell receptor beta chains reported below all come from one sample, sequenced in a study of beta chain features in type 1 diabetes. Every isolated RNA sample was fully reverse transcribed, so sequencing captured expressed TCRB transcripts. Clones were read by immunoSEQ multiplex PCR, and TCRdb kept only the in-frame ones, dropping some. The sample shows 300,000 to 350,000 clones, 8% of them seen only once. Sequenced input: central memory CD4+ T cells from blood. These receptors originate from a woman aged 18-29 years in good health.

The chain has TRBV6-5 and TRBJ2-7; TRBD2 matches 8 bases. Germline V gene lookup returns CDR1 MNHEY and CDR2 SVGAGI. The CDR3 consists of 13 residues. V gave up 6 bases and J gave up 6 bases; unmatched junction bases: 7. CDR3 in amino acids: CASRSTSGGEQYF. The DNA of the CDR3 is TGTGCCAGCAGATCAACTAGCGGAGGCGAGCAGTACTTC.

This chain links TRBV19 with TRBJ2-7; 9 positions agree with TRBD2. V gave up 8 bases and J gave up 2 bases; unmatched junction bases: 4. Germline CDR1 is LNHDA and CDR2 is SQIVND (reference sequence). The CDR3 consists of 13 residues. The CDR3 sequence is CASRASGTYEQYF. The DNA of the CDR3 is TGTGCCAGTCGAGCTAGCGGGACCTACGAGCAGTACTTC.

The sample holds a few counts of this clone. The chain has TRBV4-2 and TRBJ2-3; 10 positions agree with TRBD2. The junction had 6 bases not matched to a gene; V was cut back by 4 bases and J by 2 bases. Germline assignment: CDR1 LGHNA and CDR2 YNFKEQ. The CDR3 is 16 residues long. The CDR3 loop reads CASSRQAGGNTDTQYF. The CDR3 region has the DNA TGTGCCAGCAGCCGTCAAGCGGGAGGGAACACAGATACGCAGTATTTT.

This clone came up many times. Additional DNA sequences in this sample encode the identical CDR3. V usage is TRBV11-1 and J usage is TRBJ2-1, with D perhaps matching TRBD2 (6 bases). The CDR3 runs 15 residues. Looked up from germline, CDR1 is SGHAT and CDR2 is FQDESV (reference sequence). V lost 3 bases to trimming and J lost 0 bases, with 9 bases between them. This chain's CDR3 is CASSFGGSSYNEQFF. CDR3 nucleotide sequence: TGTGCCAGCAGCTTCGGGGGAAGCTCCTACAATGAGCAGTTCTTC.

The chain recombines TRBV7-6 with TRBJ2-7; 14 nucleotides align to TRBD2. V lost 5 bases to trimming and J lost 3 bases; unmatched junction nucleotides: 3. Germline assignment: CDR1 SGHVS and CDR2 FNYEAQ. CDR3 length: 15 residues. The CDR3 loop is CASSGTSGRLYEQYF. CDR3 bases: TGTGCCAGCAGCGGGACTAGCGGGAGACTCTACGAGCAGTACTTC.

The chain joins TRBV6-6 to TRBJ2-3; D gene uncertain. The V and J ends lost 4 bases and 2 bases respectively, with 10 bases between them. CDR1 and CDR2 from the germline V gene are MNHNY and SVGAGI (reference sequence). The CDR3 covers 14 residues. DNA of the CDR3: TGTGCCAGCAGTTTCCACGCGCCCACAGATACGCAGTATTTT. It translates to CASSFHAPTDTQYF.

The chain couples TRBV5-1 to TRBJ2-1, with TRBD2 matching 8 bases. Per the germline V gene, CDR1 is SGHRS and CDR2 is YFSETQ. This CDR3 has 16 amino acids. The V and J ends lost 2 bases and 7 bases, in that order; junction bases with no gene match: 11. The CDR3: CASSFSPAGAGNEQFF. CDR3 nucleotide sequence: TGCGCCAGCAGCTTCAGCCCAGCGGGAGCTGGGAATGAGCAGTTCTTC.

This chain links TRBV28 with TRBJ1-3, with a weak D call TRBD1 (5 bases). The germline V and J ends were trimmed by 3 bases and 0 bases, with 12 bases remaining between them. Germline-derived CDR1 and CDR2 are MDHEN and SYDVKM. The CDR3 covers 16 residues. CDR3 DNA sequence: TGTGCCAGCAGTTTTCCCGACAGTCTCTCTGGAAACACCATATATTTT. Its translation: CASSFPDSLSGNTIYF.

The chain employs TRBV5-4 and TRBJ2-7; 8 bases agree with TRBD1. Germline assignment: CDR1 SGHNT and CDR2 YYREEE (reference sequence). CDR3 length: 13 amino acids. The V gene end was trimmed by 4 bases and the J gene end by 7 bases; junction bases not matched to a gene: 7. CDR3 region: CASSARGLLEQYF. The DNA of the CDR3 is TGTGCCAGCAGCGCCAGGGGGCTCCTGGAGCAGTACTTC. Full variable domain (remainder filled in from reference TRBV5-4 and TRBJ2-7): ETGVTQSPTHLIKTRGQQVTLRCSSQSGHNTVSWYQQALGQGPQFIFQYYREEENGRGNFPPRFSGLQFPNYSSELNVNALELDDSALYLCASSARGLLEQYFGPGTRLTVT.

This clone has a handful of counts. The J gene is TRBJ2-1, the V gene TRBV5-1; 12 bases match TRBD2. Germline CDR1 and CDR2: SGHRS and YFSETQ. CDR3 length: 15 residues. V shed 1 base, J shed 4 bases, and the junction held 0 bases outside the gene matches. CDR3 in DNA: TGCGCCAGCAGCTTGACTAGCGGGAGGTACAATGAGCAGTTCTTC. Its translation is CASSLTSGRYNEQFF.

The V gene is TRBV5-1, the J gene TRBJ2-7, with 7 bases fitting TRBD2. The CDR3 contains 16 residues. Germline CDR1 SGHRS, CDR2 YFSETQ. J was trimmed by 3 bases and V by 0 bases; bases with no gene match: 9. CDR3 sequence: CASSLGLGGRGYEQYF. For the CDR3, the DNA is TGCGCCAGCAGCTTGGGCTTGGGCGGGAGAGGCTACGAGCAGTACTTC.

This clone was counted only a few times. V gene TRBV29-1 combines with J gene TRBJ2-3, with 11 bases that match TRBD2. The CDR3 length is 15 residues. Losses at the gene ends were 3 bases for V and 1 base for J; bases not matched to a gene: 3. Germline V gene lookup returns CDR1 SQVTM and CDR2 ANQGSEA. CDR3 DNA: TGCAGCGTTGATAATAGCGGGAGGGGCACAGATACGCAGTATTTT. It specifies CSVDNSGRGTDTQYF.

The chain joins TRBV7-2 to TRBJ2-7; 13 bases match TRBD2. Germline V gene data show CDR1 as SGHTA and CDR2 as FQGNSA. V shed 5 bases and J 5 bases; nucleotides not matched to a gene: 12. The CDR3 extends over 17 amino acids. This CDR3 is CASSATPAGTSGNEQYF. DNA for the CDR3: TGTGCCAGCAGCGCCACACCTGCCGGGACTAGCGGGAACGAGCAGTACTTC.

V and J are TRBV5-1 and TRBJ2-4; weak D call: TRBD1 (6 bases). In germline, CDR1 is SGHRS, CDR2 YFSETQ. The CDR3 totals 13 residues. Trimming pared 3 bases from V and 9 bases from J, leaving 13 bases between. The CDR3 DNA sequence: TGCGCCAGCAGCTCACAACAGGGTGCCATTCAGTACTTC. Protein: CASSSQQGAIQYF.